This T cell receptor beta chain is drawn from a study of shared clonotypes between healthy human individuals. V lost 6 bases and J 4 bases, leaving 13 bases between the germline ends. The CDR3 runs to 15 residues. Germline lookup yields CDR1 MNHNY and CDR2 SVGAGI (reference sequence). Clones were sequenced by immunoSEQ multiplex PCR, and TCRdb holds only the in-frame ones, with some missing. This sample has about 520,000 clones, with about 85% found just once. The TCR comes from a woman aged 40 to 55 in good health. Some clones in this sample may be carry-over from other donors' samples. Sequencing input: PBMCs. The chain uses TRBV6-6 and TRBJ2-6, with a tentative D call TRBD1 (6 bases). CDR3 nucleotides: TGTGCCAGCAGACCTGGACAGAGAGGGGCCAACGTCCTGACTTTC. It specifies CASRPGQRGANVLTF.